These 22 T cell receptor beta chains were all obtained from the same sample, sequenced in a study of blood T cell repertoires in COVID-19 (dated by TCRdb to between 2020 and 2021). Preparation of the library involved the immunoSEQ multiplex PCR assay. The table was pulled from immuneACCESS by TCRdb, which kept in-frame rearrangements only. Such tables lose some clones; where checked, under half of the loss comes from unresolved V genes, and the rest has no known cause. This sample holds more than 150,000 clones; around 87% were observed only once. The top ten hold more than 14% of the sample. Sequenced: peripheral blood. These receptors were obtained from a woman in her forties with acute or convalescent COVID-19.

The chain is built from TRBV19 and TRBJ2-7; TRBD2 agrees at 9 bases. This CDR3 spans 13 amino acids. Looked up from germline, CDR1 is LNHDA and CDR2 is SQIVND (reference sequence). V dropped 10 bases and J dropped 4; count of bases not matched to a gene: 8. The CDR3 protein is CATSSGGRYEQYF. Here the CDR3 DNA reads TGTGCCACTTCAAGCGGGGGGCGATACGAGCAGTACTTC.

This clone came up once. In DNA, the CDR3 is TGTGCCAGCAGCCGAGCGGGGGTTGGAAACACCATATATTTT. Translation: CASSRAGVGNTIYF. The chain carries TRBV5-4 and TRBJ1-3; possibly TRBD1 for D (5 bases). V was clipped by 4 bases and J by 3 bases, with 11 bases between them. The CDR3 loop spans 14 amino acids. Germline CDR1 reads SGHNT; CDR2 reads YYREEE (reference sequence).

V and J are TRBV2 and TRBJ2-5; D call uncertain. The V gene lost 0 bases and the J gene lost 12 bases, with 8 bases spanning the gap. The germline V gene encodes CDR1 SNHLY and CDR2 FYNNEI. The CDR3 is 11 residues long. The CDR3 coding sequence is TGTGCCAGCAGTGAAGCGCTTCAGGAGTACTTC. Translated: CASSEALQEYF.

The chain carries TRBV5-1 and TRBJ1-1; D is unresolved. The CDR3 length is 15 residues. Per germline, CDR1 SGHRS and CDR2 YFSETQ. The V gene lost 0 bases and the J gene lost 1 base, with 10 bases spanning the gap. The CDR3, as DNA: TGCGCCAGCAGCTTGGCTCAGCGATCGAACACTGAAGCTTTCTTT. Translation: CASSLAQRSNTEAFF.

This clone was recorded once. The chain employs TRBV27 and TRBJ2-7, with TRBD2 identical over 11 bases. The V gene end was trimmed by 0 bases and the J gene end by 3 bases; junction bases not matched to a gene: 7. CDR1 and CDR2 (germline): MNHEY, SMNVEV (reference sequence). CDR3 size: 17 residues. CDR3 amino acids: CASSLSLAGGRVYEQYF. The CDR3 region has the DNA TGTGCCAGCAGTTTATCGTTAGCGGGAGGGAGGGTCTACGAGCAGTACTTC.

The rearrangement uses TRBV7-9 and TRBJ2-4; TRBD2 is a possible D gene (5 bases). Between the trimmed V and J ends, which lost 5 bases and 0 bases, there was a span of 8 bases. Per the germline V gene, CDR1 is SEHNR and CDR2 is FQNEAQ (reference sequence). The CDR3 runs to 14 residues. The CDR3 nucleotides are TGTGCCAGCAGCCCGAGGGTAGCCAAAAACATTCAGTACTTC. The encoded protein is CASSPRVAKNIQYF. The full variable domain, rest sourced from reference TRBV7-9 and TRBJ2-4, is DTGVSQNPRHKITKRGQNVTFRCDPISEHNRLYWYRQTLGQGPEFLTYFQNEAQLEKSRLLSDRFSAERPKGSFSTLEIQRTEQGDSAMYLCASSPRVAKNIQYFGAGTRLSVL.

The rearrangement joins TRBV7-3 to TRBJ2-3, with 11 bases aligning to TRBD2. The CDR3 runs 17 residues. V gave up 4 bases and J gave up 0 bases; unmatched junction bases: 6. From germline, CDR1 is SGHTA and CDR2 FQGTGA. The CDR3 loop is CASSSSGGFWSTDTQYF. CDR3 nucleotide sequence: TGTGCCAGCAGCTCTAGCGGGGGGTTTTGGAGCACAGATACGCAGTATTTT. Filled out from reference TRBV7-3 and TRBJ2-3, the complete variable domain reads GAGVSQTPSNKVTEKGKYVELRCDPISGHTALYWYRQSLGQGPEFLIYFQGTGAADDSGLPNDRFFAVRPEGSVSTLKIQRTERGDSAVYLCASSSSGGFWSTDTQYFGPGTRLTVL.

The rearrangement links TRBV2 to TRBJ2-6; perhaps TRBD2 as D (5 bases). The CDR3 has 17 amino acids. V lost 0 bases and J lost 3, with 12 bases in between. Per germline, CDR1 SNHLY and CDR2 FYNNEI. DNA for the CDR3: TGTGCCAGCAGTGAAGCGAGGCCGGGGAGTGGGGCCAACGTCCTGACTTTC. Its protein product is CASSEARPGSGANVLTF.

The chain employs TRBV11-2 and TRBJ2-1; possibly TRBD1 for D (6 bases). Germline loops: CDR1 SGHAT, CDR2 FQNNGV. The CDR3 has 13 amino acids. V lost 2 bases and J lost 8, with 10 bases in between. CDR3 DNA sequence: TGTGCCAGCAGCTTAATGGGGGCGGATGAGCAGTTCTTC. This gives the protein CASSLMGADEQFF. Full variable domain (missing parts from reference TRBV11-2 and TRBJ2-1): EAGVAQSPRYKIIEKRQSVAFWCNPISGHATLYWYQQILGQGPKLLIQFQNNGVVDDSQLPKDRFSAERLKGVDSTLKIQPAKLEDSAVYLCASSLMGADEQFFGPGTRLTVL.

The chain is built from TRBV27 and TRBJ1-2; D is uncertain. Germline V gene sequence: CDR1 MNHEY, CDR2 SMNVEV (reference sequence). This CDR3 region has 12 residues. Trimming left V 7 bases short and J 2 bases short, with 8 bases between. In nucleotides, the CDR3 is TGTGCCAGCATTAGCAAAAACTATGGCTACACCTTC. It encodes CASISKNYGYTF.

V gene TRBV29-1 combines with J gene TRBJ2-1, with 13 positions matching TRBD2. This CDR3 contains 14 residues. CDR1 SQVTM and CDR2 ANQGSEA come from the germline V gene. Unmatched junction bases numbered 4, after V lost 7 bases and J lost 4 bases. CDR3 amino acids: CSAWTSGGYNEQFF. CDR3 bases: TGCAGCGCCTGGACTAGCGGGGGATACAATGAGCAGTTCTTC.

This chain links TRBV3-1 (or the pseudogene TRBV3-2) with TRBJ1-2, with D uncertain. The CDR3 has 14 amino acids. V lost 1 base to trimming and J lost 6 bases, with 12 bases between them. Germline lookup yields CDR1 LGHDT and CDR2 YNNKEL (reference sequence). In DNA form, the CDR3 reads TGTGCCAGCAGCCAAGCCCCACAGATAAATGGCTACACCTTC. Its protein is CASSQAPQINGYTF.

The chain has TRBV30 and TRBJ2-7, with TRBD1 identical over 9 bases. The CDR3 is 15 residues long. The J segment lost 1 base and the V segment lost 2 bases, leaving 6 bases of the junction unmatched. CDR1 is GTSNPN and CDR2 is SVGIG in the germline V gene (reference sequence). The CDR3 sequence: CAWSPGQGFSYEQYF. CDR3 coding DNA: TGTGCCTGGAGTCCCGGACAGGGGTTTTCCTACGAGCAGTACTTC.

V and J are TRBV15 and TRBJ1-4; D gene unclear. Germline V gene data show CDR1 as LNHNV and CDR2 as YYDKDF (reference sequence). The CDR3 contains 13 residues. V was clipped by 1 base and J by 14 bases, with 14 bases between them. The CDR3 coding sequence is TGTGCCACCAGCAGAGTTTTCACAGCTCTTCTGTTTTTT. Translation gives CATSRVFTALLFF.

V usage is TRBV4-1 and J usage is TRBJ2-7, with TRBD2 as a possible D gene (5 bases). This CDR3 region has 18 residues. Germline values: CDR1 MGHRA, CDR2 YSYEKL. V was trimmed by 0 bases and J by 4 bases, leaving 22 bases between them. CDR3 amino acids: CASSQDFSRELHGYEQYF. Here the CDR3 DNA reads TGCGCCAGCAGCCAAGATTTTTCGAGGGAGCTTCATGGGTACGAGCAGTACTTC.

J is TRBJ2-3 and V is TRBV19; 9 positions agree with TRBD1. CDR3 size: 17 residues. Trimming at V came to 4 bases and at J to 2 bases, leaving 10 bases not matched to a gene. The V gene's germline CDR1 is LNHDA and CDR2 SQIVND (reference sequence). The CDR3: CASSNLEGTGYTDTQYF. The CDR3 DNA sequence: TGTGCCAGTAGTAATCTGGAGGGGACAGGGTACACAGATACGCAGTATTTT. Full variable domain (remainder filled in from reference TRBV19 and TRBJ2-3): DGGITQSPKYLFRKEGQNVTLSCEQNLNHDAMYWYRQDPGQGLRLIYYSQIVNDFQKGDIAEGYSVSREKKESFPLTVTSAQKNPTAFYLCASSNLEGTGYTDTQYFGPGTRLTVL.

This chain links TRBV30 with TRBJ2-7, with D perhaps TRBD1 (6 bases). Trimming took off 3 bases at V and 0 bases at J, with 15 bases between the two ends. The CDR3 totals 15 residues. Germline V gene sequence: CDR1 GTSNPN, CDR2 SVGIG (reference sequence). The CDR3 sequence is CAWSAGTTSSYEQYF. CDR3 nucleotides: TGTGCCTGGAGCGCCGGGACAACGAGCTCCTACGAGCAGTACTTC.

The rearrangement joins TRBV11-3 to TRBJ2-1, with 8 bases lining up with TRBD2. Trimming removed 1 base from V and 3 bases from J; junction bases left unmatched: 2. This CDR3 region has 15 residues. Germline V gene data show CDR1 as SGHNT and CDR2 as YENEEA. CDR3 sequence reads: CASSLAGLVYNEQFF. The CDR3 DNA follows: TGTGCCAGCAGCTTAGCGGGACTAGTCTACAATGAGCAGTTCTTC.

The chain has TRBV5-1 and TRBJ1-5; the match to TRBD1 covers 9 bases. The ends lost 4 bases at V and 5 bases at J; junction bases unmatched: 7. The CDR3 extends over 15 amino acids. CDR1 is SGHRS, CDR2 YFSETQ, per germline. The CDR3 spells CASSPGTGLDQPQHF. The CDR3 DNA follows: TGCGCCAGCAGCCCCGGGACAGGGTTGGATCAGCCCCAGCATTTT.

Here the CDR3 reads CASSPLAWNTGELFF. The CDR3 DNA is TGTGCCAGCAGTCCACTAGCGTGGAACACCGGGGAGCTGTTTTTT. This chain joins TRBV6-6 and TRBJ2-2; 7 bases match TRBD2. Trimming at V came to 5 bases and at J to 1 base, leaving 4 bases not matched to a gene. This CDR3 has 15 amino acids. CDR1 MNHNY and CDR2 SVGAGI come from the germline V gene (reference sequence).

V is TRBV28 and J is TRBJ1-2, with TRBD1 identical over 11 bases. The CDR3 is made up of 16 amino acids. The trim removed 0 bases at V and 7 bases at J, leaving 7 bases unmatched. CDR1 is MDHEN and CDR2 is SYDVKM in the germline V gene. CDR3 DNA sequence: TGTGCCAGCAGTTTATGGATACCCGGGACAGGGGGTGGCTACACCTTC. Its translation is CASSLWIPGTGGGYTF.

The J gene is TRBJ2-7, the V gene TRBV29-1, with D perhaps TRBD2 (6 bases). The germline V gene encodes CDR1 SQVTM and CDR2 ANQGSEA. This CDR3 has 11 amino acids. The V gene lost 4 bases and the J gene lost 7 bases, with 11 bases spanning the gap. The CDR3, as DNA: TGCAGCGTTGGCGACGGGGGTGAGCAGTACTTC. Translating gives CSVGDGGEQYF.